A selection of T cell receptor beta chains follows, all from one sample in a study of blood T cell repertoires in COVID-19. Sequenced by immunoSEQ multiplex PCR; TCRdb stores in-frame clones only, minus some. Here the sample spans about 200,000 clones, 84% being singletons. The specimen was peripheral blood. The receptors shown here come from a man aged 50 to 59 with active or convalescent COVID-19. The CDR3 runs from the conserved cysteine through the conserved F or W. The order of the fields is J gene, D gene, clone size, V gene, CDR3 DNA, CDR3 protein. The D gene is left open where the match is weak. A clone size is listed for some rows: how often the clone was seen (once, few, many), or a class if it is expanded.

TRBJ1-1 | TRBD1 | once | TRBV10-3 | TGTGCCTCCTACCGGGACAGGGGGCCGGCTGAAGCTTTCTTT | CASYRDRGPAEAFF
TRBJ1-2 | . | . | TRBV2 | TGTGCCAGCAGTTTTGCGGTTGGCTACACCTTC | CASSFAVGYTF
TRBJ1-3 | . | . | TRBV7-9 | TGTGCCAGCAGCTTAAACCAGGGAAACACCATATATTTT | CASSLNQGNTIYF
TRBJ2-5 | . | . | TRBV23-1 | TGCGCCAGCAGTCAAAGGACCGCGGGACAAGAGACCCAGTACTTC | CASSQRTAGQETQYF
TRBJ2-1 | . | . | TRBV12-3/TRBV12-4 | TGTGCCAGCAAAGCCCGGGTGCGGGGTGAGCAGTTCTTC | CASKARVRGEQFF
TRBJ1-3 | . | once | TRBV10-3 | TGTGCCATCAGTGACGGGGGGCTTGGAAACACCATATATTTT | CAISDGGLGNTIYF
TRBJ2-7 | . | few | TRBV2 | TGTGCCAGCAGTGAGGTTGCGCGGGTAGAAGAGTACTTC | CASSEVARVEEYF
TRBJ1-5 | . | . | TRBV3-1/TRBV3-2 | TGTGCCAGCACCCACGGTTGGGGGGAAAACTGGTGGTGGGGATTTTATAGCAATCAGCCCCAGCATTTT | CASTHGWGENWWWGFYSNQPQHF
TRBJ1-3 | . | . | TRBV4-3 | TGCGCCAGCAGCCAGGAAACAGGGTCGGGAAACACCATATATTTT | CASSQETGSGNTIYF
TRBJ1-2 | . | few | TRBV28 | TGTGCCAGCAGTTTAGCTGGGGGGGTTGTGGCTGGCTACACCTTC | CASSLAGGVVAGYTF
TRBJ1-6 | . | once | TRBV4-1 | TGCGCCAGCAGCCAAGTCAAGGGGCTTAATTCACCCCTCCACTTT | CASSQVKGLNSPLHF
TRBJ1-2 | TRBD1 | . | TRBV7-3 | TGTGCCAGCAGCTCGGACAGGACGGGTGGCTACACCTTC | CASSSDRTGGYTF
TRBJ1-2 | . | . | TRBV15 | TGTGCCACCAGCAGAGGCGGCCCTATGGGCTACACCTTC | CATSRGGPMGYTF
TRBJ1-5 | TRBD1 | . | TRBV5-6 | TGTGCCAGCAGCTTACAGGGGTGGAGGAGCAATCAGCCCCAGCATTTT | CASSLQGWRSNQPQHF
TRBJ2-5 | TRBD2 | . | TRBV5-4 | TGTGCCAGCAGTTATGGGTCGCGGGGGGGCCTGGAGACCCAGTACTTC | CASSYGSRGGLETQYF
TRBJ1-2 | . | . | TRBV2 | TGTGCCAGCAGTGGCGATCTTTCGGATGGCTACACCTTC | CASSGDLSDGYTF
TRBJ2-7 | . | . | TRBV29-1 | TGCAGCGTTGAAAAAGGGGTCACCTACGAGCAGTACTTC | CSVEKGVTYEQYF
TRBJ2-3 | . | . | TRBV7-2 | TGTGCCAGCAGGAAGGACTACACAGATACGCAGTATTTT | CASRKDYTDTQYF
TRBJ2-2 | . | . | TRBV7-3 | TGTGCCAGCAGCTTAACAAGCGCCGGGGAGCTGTTTTTT | CASSLTSAGELFF
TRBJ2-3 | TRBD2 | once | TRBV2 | TGTGCCAGCATTCCCCGGGACTACATCACAGATACGCAGTATTTT | CASIPRDYITDTQYF
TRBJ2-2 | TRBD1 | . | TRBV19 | TGTGCCAGTAGTACCGGACAGGCCGGGGAGCTGTTTTTT | CASSTGQAGELFF
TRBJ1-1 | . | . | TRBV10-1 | TGCGCCAGCAGTGAACCCCTAAATGAAGCTTTCTTT | CASSEPLNEAFF
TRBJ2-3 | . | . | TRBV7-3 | TGTGCCAGCAGCTTAAGTAACCCGATCCTAGCCGTCGGCGAAGATACGCAGTATTTT | CASSLSNPILAVGEDTQYF
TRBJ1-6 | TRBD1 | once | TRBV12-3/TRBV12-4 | TGTGCCAGCTCGACAGGGAATTCACCCCTCCACTTT | CASSTGNSPLHF
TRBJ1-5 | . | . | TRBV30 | TGTGCCTGGAGTGTAAGCCACGGGCAGCCCCAGCATTTT | CAWSVSHGQPQHF
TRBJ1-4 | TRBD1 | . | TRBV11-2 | TGTGCCAGCAGCTTCATGGGACAGAGTAATGAAAAACTGTTTTTT | CASSFMGQSNEKLFF
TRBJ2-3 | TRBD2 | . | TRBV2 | TGTGCCAGCAGTGGGCTAGCGGGAGATAGGGATACGCAGTATTTT | CASSGLAGDRDTQYF
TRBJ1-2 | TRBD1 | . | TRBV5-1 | TGCGCCAGCAGTGATAGACAGGGTAACTATGGCTACACCTTC | CASSDRQGNYGYTF
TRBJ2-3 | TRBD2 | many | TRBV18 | TGTGCCAGCTCACCACTCGGGACTAGCGGGGGGGCCACAGATACGCAGTATTTT | CASSPLGTSGGATDTQYF
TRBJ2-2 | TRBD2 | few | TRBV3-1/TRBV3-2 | TGTGCCAGCAGCTACAACCTTCCTGGGCTAGCGGTCGGCGGGGAGCTGTTTTTT | CASSYNLPGLAVGGELFF
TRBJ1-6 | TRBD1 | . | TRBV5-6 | TGTGCCAGCAGCTTTTTACCGGGACAGGACAATTCACCCCTCCACTTT | CASSFLPGQDNSPLHF